The 24 T cell receptor beta chains below all came from one sample that was sequenced in a study of read filtering for tumor transcriptome and immune sequencing. The library was built from about 400 ng RNA with molecular barcoded adaptors for alpha/delta and beta/gamma chains. MiXCR was run by TCRdb on the reads, yielding one entry per CDR3 protein. The profile covers 120,000 or so distinct CDR3 sequences, with 13% appearing a single time and 9.5% to 12% taken by the ten largest. The sequenced sample consisted of a population of CD138-negative cells sorted from bone marrow. These receptors all stem from a donor over 35 with multiple myeloma.

This clonotype came up many times. The chain carries TRBV12-3 or TRBV12-4 and TRBJ1-1; the D gene is possibly TRBD1 (5 bases). The CDR3 has 14 amino acids. V lost 7 bases and J lost 3, with 15 bases in between. The DNA of the CDR3 is TGTGCCAGCACTACAGATGGGGGGGACACTGAAGCTTTCTTT. It is translated as CASTTDGGDTEAFF.

At least ten counts were recorded for this clonotype. This chain connects TRBV4-1 to TRBJ1-1, with D possibly matching TRBD1 (6 bases). Per germline, CDR1 MGHRA and CDR2 YSYEKL. V lost 6 bases and J 4 bases, leaving 21 bases between the germline ends. This CDR3 is built from 16 residues. CDR3 in DNA: TGCGCCAGCAGGCCCCCGGCTGGGGGGCTGATCACTGAAGCTTTCTTT. Translation: CASRPPAGGLITEAFF.

The chain recombines TRBV5-5 with TRBJ1-2; no reliable D call. The CDR3 has 14 amino acids. The germline gives CDR1 SGHKS, CDR2 YYEKEE (reference sequence). The V and J ends lost 1 base and 4 bases respectively, with 11 bases between them. CDR3 nucleotide sequence: TGTGCCAGCAGCTTGCAAGTCGAAAGCTATGGCTACACCTTC. The encoded protein is CASSLQVESYGYTF.

On this clonotype itself: This could be a read error, since a much larger clone is one nucleotide away. V gene TRBV6-4 combines with J gene TRBJ1-1; no clear D. CDR3 length: 14 residues. The germline gives CDR1 MRHNA, CDR2 SNTAGT. CDR3 coding DNA: TGTGCCAGCAGTCTAGGAGACCGGAACGCTGAAGCTTTCTTT. Translation gives CASSLGDRNAEAFF.

The sample holds one count of this clonotype. The chain recombines TRBV29-1 with TRBJ1-1, with D unclear. The CDR3 totals 14 residues. Trimming shortened V by 6 bases and J by 1 base, and 15 bases separated the two germline ends. From germline, CDR1 is SQVTM and CDR2 ANQGSEA. CDR3 amino acids: CSVAKGNANTEAFF. The CDR3, as DNA: TGCAGCGTCGCTAAGGGAAATGCGAACACTGAAGCTTTCTTT.

In its sample, this clonotype was seen many times. The genes are TRBV5-6 and TRBJ2-1; 11 nucleotides match TRBD2. The germline CDR1 and CDR2 sequences are SGHDT and YYEEEE. Trimming cost V 0 bases and J 9 bases; bases outside gene matches: 2. CDR3 length: 14 amino acids. The CDR3 DNA is TGTGCCAGCAGCTTGGGTAGCGGGAGGGGTGAGCAGTTCTTC. The encoded protein is CASSLGSGRGEQFF.

The chain uses TRBV7-8 and TRBJ2-5; possible D gene TRBD1, 6 bases. This CDR3 is 13 amino acids long. From germline, CDR1 is SGHVS and CDR2 FQNEAQ. V was shortened by 5 bases and J by 3 bases, with 10 bases between the two germline ends. DNA for the CDR3: TGTGCCAGCAGCAAGGGACACAAAGAGACCCAGTACTTC. Protein: CASSKGHKETQYF.

This clonotype was picked up many times. V is TRBV7-2 and J is TRBJ1-6; D is possibly TRBD1 (5 bases). In germline, CDR1 is SGHTA, CDR2 FQGNSA. Trimming took 1 base from V and 7 from J, leaving 14 bases between them. This CDR3 spans 16 amino acids. CDR3 region: CASSLDRGLVNSPLHF. The CDR3, as DNA: TGTGCCAGCAGCTTAGATCGGGGCCTGGTCAATTCACCCCTCCACTTT.

This clonotype has a count of ten or more. This chain joins TRBV4-2 and TRBJ2-7; TRBD2 matches at 8 bases. After removal of 1 base from V and 2 bases from J, the junction contained 10 bases not matched to a gene. The CDR3 extends over 17 amino acids. Germline CDR1 is LGHNA and CDR2 is YNFKEQ. DNA of the CDR3: TGTGCCAGCAGCCAAGTCCCTATAGCGGGAACCCCCTACGAGCAGTACTTC. Translation gives CASSQVPIAGTPYEQYF.

This clonotype came up many times. The genes are TRBV12-3 or TRBV12-4 and TRBJ2-1; 11 nucleotides agree with TRBD1. The CDR3 spans 14 residues. Unmatched junction bases numbered 4, after V lost 5 bases and J lost 7 bases. CDR3 DNA sequence: TGTGCCAGCAGTCCGGGACAGGGGGGTAATGAGCAGTTCTTC. It translates to CASSPGQGGNEQFF.

For this clonotype: A much larger clonotype is one base distant, so this may be a read error. This chain links TRBV5-8 with TRBJ2-3; 11 positions match TRBD2. The CDR3 runs to 18 residues. Germline-derived CDR1 and CDR2 are SGHTS and YDEGEE. In DNA, the CDR3 is TGTGCCAGCAGCAAAATCCGTCATAGCGGGAGGGCATGGGATATGCAGTATTTT. Its translation: CASSKIRHSGRAWDMQYF. The complete variable domain, with remaining parts taken from reference TRBV5-8 and TRBJ2-3, reads EAGVTQSPTHLIKTRGQQATLRCSPISGHTSVYWYQQALGLGLQFLLWYDEGEERNRGNFPPRFSGRQFPNYSSELNVNALELEDSALYLCASSKIRHSGRAWDMQYFGPGTRLTVL.

This clonotype was observed a few times. This chain connects TRBV5-1 to TRBJ2-3; D is undetermined. Trimming took 3 bases from V and 3 from J, leaving 8 bases between them. CDR3 length: 13 amino acids. The germline V gene encodes CDR1 SGHRS and CDR2 YFSETQ. CDR3 region: CASSSRLTDTQYF. The CDR3 bases are TGCGCCAGCAGCTCACGTTTGACAGATACGCAGTATTTT.

This clonotype was picked up many times. The V call is TRBV4-1, the J call TRBJ2-1; 7 bases line up with TRBD2. V gave up 1 base and J gave up 0 bases; unmatched junction bases: 0. Germline assignment: CDR1 MGHRA and CDR2 YSYEKL. The CDR3 sequence is 15 residues long. The CDR3 DNA follows: TGCGCCAGCAGCCAAGCGGGAGGCTCCTACAATGAGCAGTTCTTC. Amino acids: CASSQAGGSYNEQFF.

In its sample, this clonotype was seen many times. The genes are TRBV9 and TRBJ2-1; D uncertain. Deletions cut 0 bases from V and 0 bases from J, with 7 bases between. Germline V gives CDR1 SGDLS, CDR2 YYNGEE. This CDR3 spans 15 amino acids. CDR3 region: CASSVGPSSYNEQFF. DNA for the CDR3: TGTGCCAGCAGCGTAGGACCCAGCTCCTACAATGAGCAGTTCTTC.

This clonotype was seen many times. The rearrangement links TRBV7-8 to TRBJ2-5, with D unclear. Trimming removed 1 base from V and 5 bases from J, with 11 bases in between. Germline lookup yields CDR1 SGHVS and CDR2 FQNEAQ. There are 14 residues in the CDR3. The DNA for the CDR3 is TGTGCCAGCAGCTTAGATCGGGTTCGGGAGACCCAGTACTTC. Translating it yields CASSLDRVRETQYF. Variable domain in full (rest from reference TRBV7-8 and TRBJ2-5): GAGVSQSPRYKVAKRGQDVALRCDPISGHVSLFWYQQALGQGPEFLTYFQNEAQLDKSGLPSDRFFAERPEGSVSTLKIQRTQQEDSAVYLCASSLDRVRETQYFGPGTRLLVL.

In this sample, this clonotype turned up a few times. This rearrangement joins TRBV12-3 or TRBV12-4 to TRBJ1-3; D is ambiguous. V shed 6 bases and J shed 3 bases, with 9 bases lying between them. The CDR3 length is 13 residues. As DNA, the CDR3 is TGTGCCAGCAGCATGGACGGTGGAAACACCATATATTTT. Its protein is CASSMDGGNTIYF.

As regards this clonotype: A much larger clone differs by one base, so this may be a read error. The chain couples TRBV7-6 to TRBJ2-6, with a weak D call TRBD1 (5 bases). Germline V gene sequence: CDR1 SGHVS, CDR2 FNYEAQ. CDR3 length: 17 residues. The CDR3 is CASSSSRSRAGANALTF. The CDR3 DNA sequence: TGTGCCAGCAGCTCCAGCCGGTCCAGGGCTGGGGCCAACGCCCTGACTTTC.

V usage is TRBV5-1 and J usage is TRBJ2-7, with 9 bases that match TRBD1. The V gene's germline CDR1 is SGHRS and CDR2 YFSETQ. Germline trimming cut 3 bases from V and 5 bases from J; bases unmatched to any gene: 6. This CDR3 comprises 14 residues. CDR3 bases: TGCGCCAGCAGCTCTTCAACAGGGGGCAACGAGCAGTACTTC. The encoded protein is CASSSSTGGNEQYF. Full variable domain (remainder filled in from reference TRBV5-1 and TRBJ2-7): KAGVTQTPRYLIKTRGQQVTLSCSPISGHRSVSWYQQTPGQGLQFLFEYFSETQRNKGNFPGRFSGRQFSNSRSEMNVSTLELGDSALYLCASSSSTGGNEQYFGPGTRLTVT.

This clonotype was observed many times. This sequence joins TRBV10-3 and TRBJ2-1, with D perhaps TRBD2 (6 bases). Looked up from germline, CDR1 is ENHRY and CDR2 is SYGVKD. The CDR3 spans 15 residues. Trimming pared 6 bases from V and 7 bases from J, leaving 19 bases between. CDR3: CAISFRLGERNEQFF. CDR3 DNA: TGTGCCATCAGCTTCAGACTAGGGGAGAGGAATGAGCAGTTCTTC.

This clonotype was seen repeatedly, ten times or more. The rearrangement links TRBV18 to TRBJ2-1, with 13 bases fitting TRBD2. Germline loops: CDR1 KGHSH, CDR2 LQKENI. The CDR3 is 19 amino acids. The V gene end was trimmed by 4 bases and the J gene end by 7 bases; junction bases not matched to a gene: 16. The CDR3 DNA is TGTGCCAGCTCACAATCCGGGACTAGCGGGATATATCCTACAAATGAGCAGTTCTTC. Its protein is CASSQSGTSGIYPTNEQFF.

This clonotype appeared a few times. V and J are TRBV7-9 and TRBJ2-5, with D unresolved. Deletions cut 2 bases from V and 5 bases from J, with 15 bases between. The V gene's germline CDR1 is SEHNR and CDR2 FQNEAQ (reference sequence). The CDR3 runs 15 residues. The DNA of the CDR3 is TGTGCCAGCAGCTTAACCCTACCGGGCAGGGAGACCCAGTACTTC. It specifies CASSLTLPGRETQYF.

This clonotype came up many times. The chain couples TRBV27 to TRBJ2-4, with D possibly TRBD2 on 6 matching bases. The CDR3 spans 17 residues. The V gene lost 0 bases and the J gene lost 1 base, with 13 bases spanning the gap. CDR1 is MNHEY and CDR2 is SMNVEV in the germline V gene (reference sequence). CDR3 nucleotides: TGTGCCAGCAGTTTATCTCGCGGGATGGTGGCCAAAAACATTCAGTACTTC. It is translated as CASSLSRGMVAKNIQYF.

This clonotype was seen more than once but under ten times. The junction departs from germline at one end; a sequencing error may be responsible. The chain employs TRBV7-9 and TRBJ2-3, with TRBD2 matching over 11 bases. Germline CDR1 reads SEHNR; CDR2 reads FQNEAQ (reference sequence). The CDR3 consists of 15 residues. As DNA, the CDR3 is TGTGCCAGCAGCCCACTAGCGGGAGTTTCAGATGCGCAGTATTTT. Protein product: CASSPLAGVSDAQYF.

The sample holds many counts of this clonotype. The J gene is TRBJ2-5, the V gene TRBV5-4; D might be TRBD1 (5 bases). Germline assignment: CDR1 SGHNT and CDR2 YYREEE (reference sequence). The CDR3 runs 14 residues. V lost 5 bases and J lost 2, with 13 bases in between. The CDR3 sequence: CASRDEQAQETQYF. CDR3 nucleotides: TGTGCCAGCAGAGACGAACAGGCTCAAGAGACCCAGTACTTC.